This TCR beta chain was documented in a study of PD-L1 blockade in urothelial cancer. Study background: The median number of T cells present in blood samples was around 150,000.

Study outcomes and limitations: Pretreatment blood TCR clonality under the median forecast improved survival.

About this clone: Antigen unknown.

Time point specified: pretreatment peripheral blood. Sampling of each patient yielded between 1 and 8 specimens, collected pretreatment and on-treatment. The CDR3 sequence is 14 residues long. Trimming cost V 5 bases and J 5 bases, with 15 bases left between them. Germline V CDR1 and CDR2: SGHTA, FQGNSA. TCRdb keeps only in-frame clones here, not all; method: immunoSEQ multiplex PCR. Here the sample spans tens of thousands of clones, around 87% being singletons. The V call is TRBV7-2, the J call TRBJ2-5; TRBD2 is a possible D gene (6 bases). The sequence was collected from a man aged 55 to 70 with urothelial cancer. The sequencing used PBMCs, collected around atezolizumab (anti-PD-L1) treatment. Written as DNA, the CDR3 is TGTGCCAGCAGCACGTCGACTAGTAGGGAGACCCAGTACTTC. As protein: CASSTSTSRETQYF.